This TCR beta chain was recorded in a study of identical twins. A universal primer site was incorporated via template switching, and the cDNA contained unique molecular identifiers. One entry per CDR3 protein results from TCRdb running MiXCR on the 5' RACE reads. This table holds 600,000 to 850,000 distinct CDR3 sequences, 15% to 20% found once. Germline loops: CDR1 SGHKS, CDR2 YYEKEE (reference sequence). The CDR3 totals 15 residues. V lost 2 bases and J 6 bases, leaving 14 bases between the germline ends. Only a few counts were recorded for this clonotype. These data are also associated with another study on T cells expressing NK-cell markers. Per that paper: The use of an anti-gamma-delta TCR antibody, which was added in several experiments, restricted sorting to T cells expressing alpha-beta TCR. Roughly 1.0-8% of CD8+ T cells in roughly six donors belonged to dominant NKG2C+ clonotypes. Where a few donors were concerned, these clonotypes also led the CD3+CD56-NKG2C+ fraction.

The chain combines TRBV5-5 with TRBJ2-2; D is ambiguous. The sequence derives from a woman aged 18-29 years in good health. The sequenced material came from PBMCs. The CDR3 region has the DNA TGTGCCAGCAGCTTTTTCGACGCGAAGTCCGGGGAGCTGTTTTTT. Its protein product is CASSFFDAKSGELFF.